These 12 T cell receptor beta chains were sequenced from one sample in a study of identifying expanded T cells in peripheral blood. The table came from immunoSEQ multiplex PCR; TCRdb's copy has only in-frame clones and leaves some out. In the table there are around 99,000 clones, about 88% of which are singletons. Sequenced sample: blood. Receptors were obtained from a person aged 18 to 75 in good health.

The chain uses TRBV27 and TRBJ2-3; D possibly corresponds to TRBD2 (5 bases). Germline assignment: CDR1 MNHEY and CDR2 SMNVEV (reference sequence). Trimming stripped 6 bases from V and 2 bases from J, with 12 bases between. The CDR3 loop spans 14 amino acids. CDR3: CASSSGSSTDTQYF. The CDR3 bases are TGTGCCAGCAGCTCGGGATCATCCACAGATACGCAGTATTTT.

The V and J genes are TRBV10-3 and TRBJ1-5; 7 bases line up with TRBD1. The germline V gene has CDR1 ENHRY and CDR2 SYGVKD. J was trimmed by 0 bases and V by 10 bases; bases with no gene match: 6. The CDR3 covers 14 residues. CDR3 protein: CATTTGNSNQPQHF. The DNA for the CDR3 is TGTGCCACTACGACAGGGAATAGCAATCAGCCCCAGCATTTT.

The genes are TRBV5-4 and TRBJ2-7, with unresolved D. Germline lookup yields CDR1 SGHNT and CDR2 YYREEE (reference sequence). Trimming stripped 4 bases from V and 0 bases from J, with 11 bases between. This CDR3 contains 14 residues. For the CDR3, the DNA is TGTGCCAGCAGCGGAACCGGCTCCTCCTACGAGCAGTACTTC. Translated, it gives CASSGTGSSYEQYF.

The chain has TRBV6-1 and TRBJ2-3, with a tentative D call TRBD2 (6 bases). The germline V and J ends were trimmed by 1 base and 2 bases, with 13 bases remaining between them. CDR1 and CDR2 (germline): MNHNS, SASEGT. The CDR3 length is 16 residues. The CDR3 is CASSEGRGFSTDTQYF. The CDR3 bases are TGTGCCAGCAGTGAAGGGCGGGGATTCTCCACAGATACGCAGTATTTT.

The chain employs TRBV5-1 and TRBJ1-2, with a tentative D call TRBD1 (6 bases). In germline, CDR1 is SGHRS, CDR2 YFSETQ. Between the trimmed V and J ends, which lost 0 bases and 7 bases, there was a span of 10 bases. The CDR3 runs 13 residues. The CDR3 DNA reads TGCGCCAGCAGCTTGGGTCAGGGGTCTGGCTACACCTTC. Its protein product is CASSLGQGSGYTF.

CDR3 DNA: TGTGCCAGCAGCTTAGGAGAGGGACAGGTTTCGGAGACCCAGTACTTC. Translated: CASSLGEGQVSETQYF. This chain connects TRBV7-2 to TRBJ2-5; the match to TRBD1 covers 8 bases. V dropped 1 base and J dropped 5; count of bases not matched to a gene: 9. The length of the CDR3 is 16 residues. The germline V gene has CDR1 SGHTA and CDR2 FQGNSA.

The gene calls are TRBV18 and TRBJ2-1, with D uncertain. Between the trimmed V and J ends, which lost 3 bases and 3 bases, there was a span of 6 bases. Germline V gives CDR1 KGHSH, CDR2 LQKENI. The CDR3 contains 13 residues. CDR3 protein: CASSPSLYNEQFF. DNA of the CDR3: TGTGCCAGCTCACCTTCCCTCTACAATGAGCAGTTCTTC.

This rearrangement joins TRBV9 to TRBJ2-5, with 9 nucleotides matching TRBD2. V was clipped by 0 bases and J by 5 bases; unmatched bases: 11. CDR1 is SGDLS, CDR2 YYNGEE, per germline. CDR3 size: 17 residues. CDR3 region: CASSVGASGAPRETQYF. Written as DNA, the CDR3 is TGTGCCAGCAGCGTAGGCGCTAGCGGGGCCCCGAGGGAGACCCAGTACTTC. The full variable domain, with the rest looked up from reference TRBV9 and TRBJ2-5, is DSGVTQTPKHLITATGQRVTLRCSPRSGDLSVYWYQQSLDQGLQFLIQYYNGEERAKGNILERFSAQQFPDLHSELNLSSLELGDSALYFCASSVGASGAPRETQYFGPGTRLLVL.

The V gene is TRBV7-8, the J gene TRBJ1-1; tentatively, D is TRBD1 (5 bases). The CDR3 covers 14 residues. The germline V gene encodes CDR1 SGHVS and CDR2 FQNEAQ. V was trimmed by 1 base and J by 10 bases, leaving 16 bases between them. CDR3 amino acids: CASSLGPAREGAFF. Here the CDR3 DNA reads TGTGCCAGCAGCTTAGGGCCTGCCAGGGAGGGAGCTTTCTTT.

This clone was counted between two and nine times. V and J are TRBV6-5 and TRBJ1-2, with D hard to call. V was clipped by 6 bases and J by 2 bases, with 10 bases between them. CDR3 length: 13 residues. Germline assignment: CDR1 MNHEY and CDR2 SVGAGI. The CDR3 loop is CASSPGLNYGYTF. In DNA, the CDR3 is TGTGCCAGCAGCCCCGGCCTGAACTATGGCTACACCTTC.

The gene calls are TRBV5-1 and TRBJ1-4; D possibly corresponds to TRBD1 (5 bases). Germline CDR1 reads SGHRS; CDR2 reads YFSETQ. V was cut by 1 base and J by 1 base, with 8 bases left in between. CDR3 length: 15 residues. In DNA form, the CDR3 reads TGCGCCAGCAGCTTGACAGGCCAAACTAATGAAAAACTGTTTTTT. This codes for CASSLTGQTNEKLFF. The entire variable domain, with the rest obtained from reference TRBV5-1 and TRBJ1-4, is as follows: KAGVTQTPRYLIKTRGQQVTLSCSPISGHRSVSWYQQTPGQGLQFLFEYFSETQRNKGNFPGRFSGRQFSNSRSEMNVSTLELGDSALYLCASSLTGQTNEKLFFGSGTQLSVL.

The rearrangement uses TRBV6-1 and TRBJ2-3; no reliable D call. CDR1 is MNHNS and CDR2 is SASEGT in the germline V gene. V was clipped by 11 bases and J by 6 bases, with 18 bases between them. This CDR3 is 13 amino acids long. CDR3 loop: CAVPGLTRDTQYF. In DNA, the CDR3 is TGTGCCGTCCCGGGCCTTACTCGGGATACGCAGTATTTT.